The 16 T cell receptor beta chains in this list originate from one sample, sequenced in a study of tumor and adjacent non-tumor tissue in lung cancer. The library came from three nested PCR rounds adapted from ARM-PCR protocols. Each CDR3 protein gets one entry after TCRdb re-called the multiplex PCR reads with MiXCR. This table has approximately 76,000 distinct CDR3 sequences, around 70% appearing once. The template was RNA from unsorted bulk tissue. The sequenced material came from lung tumor tissue. These receptors came from a woman aged 65 to 85 with non-small cell lung cancer.

Concerning this clonotype: This CDR3 is missing its conserved last phenylalanine or tryptophan, likely due to a read error. V usage is TRBV20-1 and J usage is TRBJ2-7; D is undetermined. CDR3 length equals 12 residues. V was shortened by 3 bases and J by 5 bases, with 11 bases between the two germline ends. CDR1 is DFQATT and CDR2 is SNEGSKA in the germline V gene (reference sequence). The CDR3 loop is CSASFVMHEQYL. The DNA of the CDR3 is TGCAGTGCTAGTTTCGTGATGCACGAGCAGTACCTC.

This rearrangement joins TRBV6-2 or TRBV6-3 to TRBJ1-2, with TRBD1 as a possible D gene (5 bases). Germline-derived CDR1 and CDR2 are MNHEY and SVGEGT. There are 17 residues in the CDR3. The V and J ends lost 0 bases and 8 bases respectively, with 22 bases between them. The CDR3 DNA is TGTGCCAGCAGTTACTCCCTGACAGTGAGAGTCTTAGACGGCTACACCTTC. The encoded protein is CASSYSLTVRVLDGYTF.

On this clonotype: A much larger clone lies a single base off, so this may be a read error. J is TRBJ2-3 and V is TRBV6-5, with 9 positions matching TRBD2. CDR1 is MNHEY, CDR2 SVGAGI, per germline. This CDR3 spans 11 amino acids. CDR3 sequence reads: CASSLAGVPIF. CDR3 nucleotide sequence: TGTGCCAGCAGTTTAGCGGGGGTCCCGATTTTT.

This clonotype has at least ten counts. The genes are TRBV28 and TRBJ2-7, with D possibly TRBD1 on 6 matching bases. CDR1 is MDHEN, CDR2 SYDVKM, per germline. The V gene lost 5 bases and the J gene lost 3 bases, with 17 bases spanning the gap. This CDR3 is built from 15 residues. The CDR3: CASSPTGSIRYEQYF. The CDR3 region has the DNA TGTGCCAGCAGTCCAACAGGGAGTATACGCTACGAGCAGTACTTC.

The chain combines TRBV29-1 with TRBJ2-5, with D perhaps given as TRBD1 or TRBD2 (6 bases each). The CDR3 length is 13 residues. V shed 7 bases and J shed 5 bases, with 17 bases lying between them. Germline values: CDR1 SQVTM, CDR2 ANQGSEA. CDR3 nucleotide sequence: TGCAGCGCCTTAGTGGGGGGCGGCGAGACCCAGTACTTC. Translated: CSALVGGGETQYF.

The chain links TRBV18 to TRBJ2-7; D gene ambiguous. Germline CDR1 KGHSH, CDR2 LQKENI. Trimming took 0 bases from V and 9 from J, leaving 12 bases between them. This CDR3 has 13 residues. The CDR3 is CASSPPGRTGQYF. DNA for the CDR3: TGTGCCAGCTCACCACCGGGCAGAACCGGGCAGTACTTC.

On this clonotype: Germline and junction disagree at one end, which may indicate a read error. The chain employs TRBV11-1 and TRBJ2-1; perhaps D is TRBD1 or TRBD2 (5 bases each). Germline assignment: CDR1 SGHAT and CDR2 FQDESV (reference sequence). The CDR3 extends over 13 amino acids. The CDR3 sequence: CTSSPGPVDEQFF. CDR3 nucleotide sequence: TGTACCAGCAGCCCGGGGCCCGTCGATGAGCAGTTCTTC.

V and J are TRBV11-2 and TRBJ2-3; 7 nucleotides line up with TRBD1. The V gene end was trimmed by 1 base and the J gene end by 4 bases; junction bases not matched to a gene: 5. The CDR3 has 15 residues. Germline values: CDR1 SGHAT, CDR2 FQNNGV. The CDR3 protein is CASSLVRGQSDTQYF. In DNA, the CDR3 is TGTGCCAGCAGCTTAGTAAGGGGACAGTCAGATACGCAGTATTTT.

This clonotype was counted a single time. The junction shows a germline mismatch at one end, possibly a read error. The rearrangement uses TRBV12-3 or TRBV12-4 and TRBJ2-3, with 12 bases identical to TRBD2. The CDR3 is 16 amino acids. CDR3 DNA: TGTGCCAGCAGGCCCGAGACTAGCGGGAGTTTGAATACGGAGCATTTT. Protein: CASRPETSGSLNTEHF.

On this clonotype: The junction departs from germline at one end; a sequencing error may be responsible. The rearrangement joins TRBV5-4 to TRBJ1-1, with D possibly TRBD1 on 6 matching bases. Per the germline V gene, CDR1 is SGHNT and CDR2 is YYREEE (reference sequence). The CDR3 covers 13 residues. The CDR3 DNA is TGTGCCAGCAGTTTGGAACGGGGGGCCGAAACTTTCTTT. Protein product: CASSLERGAETFF.

To note about this clonotype: At one end, the junction sequence differs from germline, possibly due to a read error. V and J are TRBV11-1 and TRBJ2-5; D gene uncertain. Germline assignment: CDR1 SGHAT and CDR2 FQDESV (reference sequence). The length of the CDR3 is 14 residues. The CDR3 protein is CASSFSTTQETRYF. CDR3 bases: TGTGCCAGCAGCTTTAGCACAACCCAAGAGACCCGGTACTTC.

Notes on this clonotype: This may stem from a read error, because a much larger clone lies one nucleotide away. For the CDR3, the DNA is TGTGCCAGCACCCTCGATCCAGCGAGGTCCGAGCGGTACTTC. Translation gives CASTLDPARSERYF. The V and J genes are TRBV28 and TRBJ2-7; no clear D. Per the germline V gene, CDR1 is MDHEN and CDR2 is SYDVKM. The CDR3 is made up of 14 amino acids.

A remark on this clonotype: One base away lies a much larger clone, so this may be a sequencing read error. The chain links TRBV20-1 to TRBJ2-7, with unresolved D. Germline loops: CDR1 DFQATT, CDR2 SNEGSKA (reference sequence). CDR3 size: 15 residues. The CDR3 loop is CSAANSRSSSYELYF. The CDR3, as DNA: TGCAGTGCTGCCAATTCCCGCTCGAGCTCCTACGAGCTGTACTTC.

Many counts were recorded for this clonotype. V gene TRBV14 combines with J gene TRBJ1-6; no definite D call. V lost 11 bases and J 8 bases, leaving 13 bases between the germline ends. The CDR3 is 12 amino acids. Germline CDR1 is SGHDN and CDR2 is FVKESK. As DNA, the CDR3 is TGTGCCGGCACCCTAACGCATTCACCCCTCCACTTT. This codes for CAGTLTHSPLHF.

Regarding this clonotype: A read error may explain this, as a much larger clone is one base away. The CDR3 does not close with the conserved phenylalanine or tryptophan, likely indicating a read error. It is unclear where the CDR3 begins or ends on the DNA, so no DNA is shown, and the CDR3 is as TCRdb lists it. The chain has TRBV4-1 and TRBJ2-7; the table's D call, TRBD1, was not checked against the DNA. Germline V gives CDR1 MGHRA, CDR2 YSYEKL. The CDR3 comprises 12 residues, both ends counted. The CDR3 loop reads CASSQERTGLYL.

Worth noting for this clonotype: This likely comes from a read error, as the CDR3 has no conserved phenylalanine or tryptophan at its end. The rearrangement links TRBV30 to TRBJ2-1; TRBD2 aligns across 10 bases. J gave up 10 bases and V 5 bases, and 11 bases lay outside the gene matches. This CDR3 is 14 amino acids long. Germline V gives CDR1 GTSNPN, CDR2 SVGIG (reference sequence). CDR3 in amino acids: CAWRRAGGVEEQFS. CDR3 in DNA: TGTGCCTGGCGGAGAGCGGGGGGGGTCGAAGAGCAGTTCTCA.